This T cell receptor beta chain is drawn from a study of blood T cells in healthy people across ages. Sample-barcoded 5' priming and a J-beta primer mix drove a second PCR of 7 to 11 cycles. Each TCR beta cDNA got a 12-nucleotide random molecular identifier. In TCRdb, the 5' RACE reads were re-called with MiXCR into one record per CDR3 protein. Of some 1.5 million distinct CDR3 sequences listed, roughly 30% are singletons. V lost 5 bases, J lost 8 bases, and 7 bases stayed unmatched. The CDR3 sequence is 14 residues long. Germline values: CDR1 DFQATT, CDR2 SNEGSKA (reference sequence). Per sample, at least 6 micrograms of total RNA were extracted. This clonotype was recorded at least ten times. Its cognate antigen is unknown. Findings and limits, study-wide: Estimated diversity across one million T cells was deemed an underestimate.

This sequence was found in a woman aged 30 to 39 in good health. Sequencing input: blood. This chain joins TRBV20-1 and TRBJ2-1; 12 positions match TRBD2. The CDR3 coding sequence is TGCAGTGCTGCCCTAGCGGGAGGGTACGATGAGCAGTTCTTC. Encoded protein: CSAALAGGYDEQFF.